This T cell receptor beta chain was documented in a study of shared clonotypes between healthy human individuals. The wider study: Per donor, CD8 memory used one plate, CD8 naive used two, CD4 memory used three and CD4 naive used three.

The CDR3 spans 15 residues. Trimming cost V 2 bases and J 2 bases; bases outside gene matches: 2. The germline V gene encodes CDR1 SGDLS and CDR2 YYNGEE. Overall study results and limits: With a few donors compared, about 5.2% of naive CD4 clonotypes were shared.

With respect to this clone: Antigen: not known.

CD45RA-negative memory and CD45RA+ naive subsets were split from the CD4+ cells. Method: immunoSEQ multiplex PCR; TCRdb's copy keeps in-frame clones and lacks some. The sample contains about 1.1 million clones, around 82% of which appear only once. The material sequenced was memory CD4+ T cells from PBMCs. The subset: CD45RA-negative fraction. The J gene is TRBJ2-1, the V gene TRBV9; 9 nucleotides line up with TRBD2. The clonotype was recovered from a man in his late teens or twenties in good health. Some clones in this sample may be carry-over from other donors' samples. The CDR3 loop is CASSVLAGPYNEQFF. The CDR3 bases are TGTGCCAGCAGCGTTCTAGCGGGACCCTACAATGAGCAGTTCTTC.